The following is a T cell receptor beta chain sequence with its context. Its matching antigen is unknown. The record originates from a study of cytomegalovirus exposure and HLA in healthy donors. Whole-study results and caveats: The finding came from a later analysis; first-cohort TCR clusters tended to co-occur in the 110 or so validation repertoires. Diagnosis of cytomegalovirus status made by the classifier reportedly showed high specificity and sensitivity.

The CDR3 is 16 amino acids. CDR1 SGHAT and CDR2 FQNNGV come from the germline V gene. The trim removed 5 bases at V and 4 bases at J, leaving 6 bases unmatched. Separate from the approximately 730-subject first cohort, the roughly 120-subject validation cohort was the one that the donors belonged to. The assay was immunoSEQ multiplex PCR, and TCRdb's table has in-frame clones only and misses some. The sample holds about 150,000 clones, 85% to 90% seen once. What was sequenced was PBMCs. The chain employs TRBV11-2 and TRBJ2-1, with TRBD2 matching over 12 bases. The source is a woman in her twenties or thirties in good health and CMV-seropositive. Written as DNA, the CDR3 is TGTGCCAGCAGCGAGACCGGGACTAGCGGGTACAATGAGCAGTTCTTC. Its protein is CASSETGTSGYNEQFF.